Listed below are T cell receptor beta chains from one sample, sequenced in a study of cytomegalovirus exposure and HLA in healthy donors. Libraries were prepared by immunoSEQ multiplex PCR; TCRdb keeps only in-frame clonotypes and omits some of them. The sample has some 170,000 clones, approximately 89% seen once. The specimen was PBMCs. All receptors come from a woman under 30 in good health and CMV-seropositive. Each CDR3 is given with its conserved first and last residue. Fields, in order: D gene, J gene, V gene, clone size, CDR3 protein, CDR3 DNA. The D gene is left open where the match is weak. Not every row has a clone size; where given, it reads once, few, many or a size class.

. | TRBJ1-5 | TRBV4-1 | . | CASSQDRGAVGNQPQHF | TGCGCCAGCAGCCAAGATCGTGGGGCCGTGGGCAATCAGCCCCAGCATTTT
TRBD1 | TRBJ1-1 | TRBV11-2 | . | CASSARQGSTEAFF | TGTGCCAGCAGCGCAAGACAGGGTAGTACTGAAGCTTTCTTT
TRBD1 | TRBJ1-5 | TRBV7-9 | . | CASSLGTGNQPQHF | TGTGCCAGCAGCTTGGGGACAGGCAATCAGCCCCAGCATTTT
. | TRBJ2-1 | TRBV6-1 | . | CASDQGGVYNEQFF | TGTGCCAGCGATCAAGGGGGGGTCTACAATGAGCAGTTCTTC
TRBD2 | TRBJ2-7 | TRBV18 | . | CASSPLAGDHSYEQYF | TGTGCCAGCTCACCCCTAGCGGGAGATCACTCCTACGAGCAGTACTTC
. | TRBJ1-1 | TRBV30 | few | CASEGFPEAFF | TGTGCCTCGGAGGGATTTCCTGAAGCTTTCTTT
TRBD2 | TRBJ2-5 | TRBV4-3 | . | CASSQEVYGGETQYF | TGCGCCAGCAGCCAAGAAGTGTACGGGGGGGAGACCCAGTACTTC
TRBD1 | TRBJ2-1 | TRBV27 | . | CASSWTGGYNEQFF | TGTGCCAGCAGTTGGACAGGGGGCTACAATGAGCAGTTCTTC
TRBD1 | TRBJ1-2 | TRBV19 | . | CASSNLPGTGGEIWGYTF | TGTGCCAGTAGTAACTTGCCCGGGACAGGGGGCGAAATATGGGGCTACACCTTC
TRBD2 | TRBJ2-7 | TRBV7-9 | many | CASSLAAGSGGSYEQYF | TGTGCCAGCAGCTTAGCAGCGGGTAGCGGGGGATCCTACGAGCAGTACTTC
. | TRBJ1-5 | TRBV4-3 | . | CASSQDLGLGSQPQHF | TGCGCCAGCAGCCAAGACCTGGGGCTGGGTAGTCAGCCCCAGCATTTT
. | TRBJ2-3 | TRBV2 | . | CASRFGLSSGASADTQYF | TGTGCCAGCAGATTCGGCCTAAGTTCAGGGGCAAGCGCCGATACGCAGTATTTT
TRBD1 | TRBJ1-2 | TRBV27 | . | CASRPGQGAAGYTF | TGTGCCAGCAGGCCAGGACAGGGGGCTGCTGGCTACACCTTC
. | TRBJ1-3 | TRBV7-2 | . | CASRDSGNTIYF | TGTGCCAGCAGGGACAGCGGAAACACCATATATTTT
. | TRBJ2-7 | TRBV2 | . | CASIQDEGSSYEQYF | TGTGCCAGCATTCAAGACGAAGGGAGCTCCTACGAGCAGTACTTC
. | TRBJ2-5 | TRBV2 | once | CASSFDLDSLETQYF | TGTGCCAGCAGTTTTGACCTAGACAGCTTAGAGACCCAGTACTTC
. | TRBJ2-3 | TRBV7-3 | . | CASSSGHSTDTQYF | TGTGCCAGCAGCTCGGGACATAGCACAGATACGCAGTATTTT
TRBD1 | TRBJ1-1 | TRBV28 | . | CASSVTGVASAFF | TGTGCCAGCAGCGTGACAGGGGTTGCTTCGGCTTTCTTT
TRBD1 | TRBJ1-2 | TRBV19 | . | CASSIIRQGEGYTF | TGTGCCAGTAGTATTATCCGGCAGGGGGAAGGCTACACCTTC
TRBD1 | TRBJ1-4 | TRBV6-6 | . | CASSRTGDEKLFF | TGTGCCAGCAGTAGGACAGGGGACGAAAAACTGTTTTTT
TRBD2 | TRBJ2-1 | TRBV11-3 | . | CASSFREGEQFF | TGTGCCAGCAGCTTCCGGGAGGGTGAGCAGTTCTTC
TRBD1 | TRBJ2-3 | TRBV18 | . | CASSPRRQGASDTQYF | TGTGCCAGCTCACCAAGGCGACAGGGGGCTTCAGATACGCAGTATTTT
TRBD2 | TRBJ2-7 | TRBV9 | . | CASSVALTGGNEQYF | TGTGCCAGCAGCGTAGCTCTAACGGGAGGGAACGAGCAGTACTTC
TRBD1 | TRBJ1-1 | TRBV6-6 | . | CASSREGAFSEAFF | TGTGCCAGCAGTCGAGAGGGGGCCTTCAGTGAAGCTTTCTTT
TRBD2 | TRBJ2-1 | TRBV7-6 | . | CASSLASSGVYNEQFF | TGTGCCAGCAGCTTAGCCTCTAGCGGGGTTTACAATGAGCAGTTCTTC
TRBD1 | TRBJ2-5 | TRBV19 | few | CASSGQGHQETQYF | TGTGCCAGTTCGGGACAGGGGCATCAAGAGACCCAGTACTTC
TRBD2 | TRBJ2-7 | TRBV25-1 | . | CASSDLSGRGYEQYF | TGTGCCAGCAGTGATTTAAGCGGGAGAGGTTACGAGCAGTACTTC
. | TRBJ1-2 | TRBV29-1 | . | CSVEGLNYGYTF | TGCAGCGTTGAGGGACTGAACTATGGCTACACCTTC
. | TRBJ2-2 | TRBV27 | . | CASSPGTRNTGELFF | TGTGCCAGCAGCCCCGGGACTCGTAATACCGGGGAGCTGTTTTTT
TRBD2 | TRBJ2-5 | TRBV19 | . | CASKRGRFQETQYF | TGTGCCAGTAAGCGCGGGAGGTTCCAAGAGACCCAGTACTTC
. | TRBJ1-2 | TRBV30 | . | CAWSVLTVGGGYTF | TGTGCCTGGAGTGTACTAACCGTGGGGGGTGGCTACACCTTC
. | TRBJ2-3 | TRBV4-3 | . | CASSRGLRTGTTSTDTQYF | TGCGCCAGCAGCCGAGGGTTAAGGACAGGGACTACTAGCACAGATACGCAGTATTTT
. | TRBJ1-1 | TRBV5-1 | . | CASSLASGLNTEAFF | TGCGCCAGCAGCTTGGCCTCAGGGCTGAACACTGAAGCTTTCTTT